One sample yielded the 16 T cell receptor beta chains listed below, sequenced in a study of PD-L1 blockade in urothelial cancer. Time point meaning: peripheral blood 6 weeks after treatment start. Profiling relied on immunoSEQ multiplex PCR, and the TCRdb table lists in-frame clones only, not all of them. The table shows fewer than 90,000 clones, with approximately 90% occurring only once. Sample: PBMCs, taken around atezolizumab (anti-PD-L1) treatment. Receptors were obtained from a woman of 80 years or more with urothelial cancer.

The genes are TRBV11-2 and TRBJ2-6; possibly TRBD1 for D (6 bases). Trimming shortened V by 3 bases and J by 1 base, and 16 bases separated the two germline ends. CDR1 is SGHAT, CDR2 FQNNGV, per germline. The CDR3 sequence is 18 residues long. This chain's CDR3 is CASSFRPSQGSGANVLTF. As DNA, the CDR3 is TGTGCCAGCAGCTTTAGGCCAAGTCAGGGGTCTGGGGCCAACGTCCTGACTTTC.

The V call is TRBV11-3, the J call TRBJ2-7, with D unclear. V lost 5 bases and J lost 6, with 17 bases in between. Germline values: CDR1 SGHNT, CDR2 YENEEA. The CDR3 sequence is 14 residues long. This chain's CDR3 is CASSQTRRSGEQYF. DNA for the CDR3: TGTGCCAGCAGCCAAACACGGAGATCCGGCGAGCAGTACTTC. The full variable domain, its missing parts supplied by reference TRBV11-3 and TRBJ2-7, is EAGVVQSPRYKIIEKKQPVAFWCNPISGHNTLYWYLQNLGQGPELLIRYENEEAVDDSQLPKDRFSAERLKGVDSTLKIQPAELGDSAVYLCASSQTRRSGEQYFGPGTRLTVT.

This chain connects TRBV5-6 to TRBJ1-1; D may be TRBD1 (5 bases). Trimming stripped 1 base from V and 4 bases from J, with 14 bases between. Germline CDR1 and CDR2: SGHDT and YYEEEE. The CDR3 loop spans 15 amino acids. CDR3 loop: CASSLRGLRGTEAFF. In nucleotides, the CDR3 is TGTGCCAGCAGCTTGAGGGGTCTTCGAGGCACTGAAGCTTTCTTT. Looking up the rest from reference TRBV5-6 and TRBJ1-1 gives the full variable domain: DAGVTQSPTHLIKTRGQQVTLRCSPKSGHDTVSWYQQALGQGPQFIFQYYEEEERQRGNFPDRFSGHQFPNYSSELNVNALLLGDSALYLCASSLRGLRGTEAFFGQGTRLTVV.

This sequence joins TRBV5-1 and TRBJ2-7; 15 nucleotides agree with TRBD2. This CDR3 has 15 amino acids. The germline gives CDR1 SGHRS, CDR2 YFSETQ. The ends lost 4 bases at V and 7 bases at J; junction bases unmatched: 6. CDR3 loop: CASSDQGLAGGEQYF. Here the CDR3 DNA reads TGCGCCAGCAGCGACCAGGGACTAGCGGGAGGAGAGCAGTACTTC. The whole variable domain, remainder taken from reference TRBV5-1 and TRBJ2-7, is KAGVTQTPRYLIKTRGQQVTLSCSPISGHRSVSWYQQTPGQGLQFLFEYFSETQRNKGNFPGRFSGRQFSNSRSEMNVSTLELGDSALYLCASSDQGLAGGEQYFGPGTRLTVT.

This clone was found once. The chain is built from TRBV28 and TRBJ1-1, with a weak D call TRBD1 (6 bases). The germline gives CDR1 MDHEN, CDR2 SYDVKM. This CDR3 region has 15 residues. V was clipped by 6 bases and J by 6 bases, with 20 bases between them. CDR3 residues: CASRTPGAPGAEAFF. The CDR3 bases are TGTGCCAGCAGGACCCCAGGGGCCCCCGGAGCTGAAGCTTTCTTT. The complete variable domain, with remaining parts taken from reference TRBV28 and TRBJ1-1, reads DVKVTQSSRYLVKRTGEKVFLECVQDMDHENMFWYRQDPGLGLRLIYFSYDVKMKEKGDIPEGYSVSREKKERFSLILESASTNQTSMYLCASRTPGAPGAEAFFGQGTRLTVV.

This chain joins TRBV7-9 and TRBJ2-2, with a tentative D call TRBD2 (6 bases). The CDR3 spans 16 residues. Deletions cut 3 bases from V and 2 bases from J, with 13 bases between. The germline V gene encodes CDR1 SEHNR and CDR2 FQNEAQ (reference sequence). DNA of the CDR3: TGTGCCAGCAGCTTCTCTCCCGGGGGTAACACCGGGGAGCTGTTTTTT. Its protein is CASSFSPGGNTGELFF. Based on the CDR3 plus reference TRBV7-9 and TRBJ2-2, the full variable domain is DTGVSQNPRHKITKRGQNVTFRCDPISEHNRLYWYRQTLGQGPEFLTYFQNEAQLEKSRLLSDRFSAERPKGSFSTLEIQRTEQGDSAMYLCASSFSPGGNTGELFFGEGSRLTVL.

This chain links TRBV29-1 with TRBJ2-1; 7 bases line up with TRBD2. V trimming: 6 bases; J trimming: 6 bases; junction bases outside the gene matches: 8. The CDR3 spans 13 residues. The germline V gene has CDR1 SQVTM and CDR2 ANQGSEA. CDR3 protein: CSVAGGSFNEQFF. The CDR3 DNA reads as TGCAGCGTAGCTGGCGGGAGCTTCAATGAGCAGTTCTTC.

The rearrangement uses TRBV7-9 and TRBJ2-7; TRBD2 aligns across 13 bases. This CDR3 has 17 residues. Losses at the gene ends were 4 bases for V and 4 bases for J; bases not matched to a gene: 10. Germline V gene data show CDR1 as SEHNR and CDR2 as FQNEAQ (reference sequence). CDR3 nucleotides: TGTGCCAGCAGCTCACAGGGACTAGCGGGAAGCGGGTACGAGCAGTACTTC. It encodes CASSSQGLAGSGYEQYF.

This chain joins TRBV28 and TRBJ2-7; 7 nucleotides align to TRBD1. Germline V gene lookup returns CDR1 MDHEN and CDR2 SYDVKM. CDR3 size: 14 residues. V dropped 2 bases and J dropped 3; count of bases not matched to a gene: 4. CDR3 in DNA: TGTGCCAGCAGTTTAAGTCCAGGGGGCTACGAGCAGTACTTC. This translates into CASSLSPGGYEQYF.

The chain joins TRBV27 to TRBJ1-1, with TRBD1 matching over 8 bases. Trimming removed 3 bases from V and 11 bases from J; junction bases left unmatched: 8. Germline-derived CDR1 and CDR2 are MNHEY and SMNVEV (reference sequence). The CDR3 loop spans 13 amino acids. In DNA, the CDR3 is TGTGCCAGCAGTTTGGGGCAGGGGGCCTGGGCTTTCTTT. Protein sequence: CASSLGQGAWAFF.

The gene calls are TRBV5-1 and TRBJ1-4, with unresolved D. Germline CDR1 SGHRS, CDR2 YFSETQ. Trimming stripped 4 bases from V and 2 bases from J, with 9 bases between. This CDR3 contains 14 residues. CDR3 nucleotides: TGCGCCAGCAGCGAGGGTGGTACTAATGAAAAACTGTTTTTT. Its translation is CASSEGGTNEKLFF. The full variable domain, completed using reference TRBV5-1 and TRBJ1-4, is KAGVTQTPRYLIKTRGQQVTLSCSPISGHRSVSWYQQTPGQGLQFLFEYFSETQRNKGNFPGRFSGRQFSNSRSEMNVSTLELGDSALYLCASSEGGTNEKLFFGSGTQLSVL.

The CDR3 DNA sequence: TGTGCCAGCATGGCCTACCCTGAGGGAGAGACCCAGTACTTC. Translation gives CASMAYPEGETQYF. The V and J genes are TRBV5-4 and TRBJ2-5; tentative D call: TRBD2 (5 bases). The CDR3 is 14 amino acids. Between the trimmed V and J ends, which lost 6 bases and 4 bases, there was a span of 16 bases. Germline CDR1 SGHNT, CDR2 YYREEE (reference sequence).

This clone appeared once. The gene calls are TRBV7-9 and TRBJ2-7; 10 bases are a match to TRBD2. The CDR3 runs 15 residues. Germline V CDR1 and CDR2: SEHNR, FQNEAQ (reference sequence). V shed 8 bases, J shed 2 bases, and the junction held 9 bases outside the gene matches. The CDR3 here is CASGSGLASTYEQYF. CDR3 nucleotides: TGTGCCAGCGGGTCGGGACTAGCGTCTACCTACGAGCAGTACTTC.

The J gene is TRBJ2-1, the V gene TRBV4-2; 7 bases align to TRBD1. The CDR3 extends over 15 amino acids. Germline V gene lookup returns CDR1 LGHNA and CDR2 YNFKEQ. With V trimmed by 4 bases and J by 8 bases, 11 bases remained unmatched. CDR3 amino acids: CASSPRPPQGDEQFF. CDR3 in DNA: TGTGCCAGCAGCCCCCGACCCCCCCAGGGGGATGAGCAGTTCTTC.

The chain employs TRBV4-2 and TRBJ1-2, with a weak D call TRBD1 (6 bases). The CDR3 is made up of 15 amino acids. The V end was cut by 4 bases, the J end by 4 bases, with 16 bases between. Per germline, CDR1 LGHNA and CDR2 YNFKEQ. The DNA of the CDR3 is TGTGCCAGCAGCCCTGAGGGGGACCTTGGCTATGGCTACACCTTC. Protein product: CASSPEGDLGYGYTF.

The gene calls are TRBV9 and TRBJ2-5, with TRBD1 identical over 8 bases. The germline gives CDR1 SGDLS, CDR2 YYNGEE. J was trimmed by 7 bases and V by 3 bases; bases with no gene match: 11. The CDR3 is 15 amino acids. The DNA of the CDR3 is TGTGCCAGCAGCGCAGGGGGCGGGAATTTGGGGACCCAGTACTTC. This codes for CASSAGGGNLGTQYF.